Listed below are T cell receptor beta chains from one sample, sequenced in a study of blood T cell repertoires in COVID-19. Assay: immunoSEQ multiplex PCR; the TCRdb copy retains only in-frame clones and omits some. The profile covers around 500,000 clones, with 70% to 90% appearing a single time and approximately 2.9% taken by the ten largest. Sequenced sample: peripheral blood. Receptors were obtained from a human donor in a cohort sampled during active COVID-19. Each CDR3 is given with its conserved first and last residue. D genes are given only for firm matches.

V: TRBV18
D: TRBD1
J: TRBJ2-1
length: 15
DNA: TGTGCCAGCTCACCACCAGGGGGCGCTGACAATGAGCAGTTCTTC
CDR3: CASSPPGGADNEQFF

V: TRBV19
D: TRBD1
J: TRBJ1-2
length: 15
DNA: TGTGCCAGTAGTATTCCCGGGACAGCTCTTCCGGGCTACACCTTC
CDR3: CASSIPGTALPGYTF

V: TRBV7-3
D: .
J: TRBJ1-2
length: 14
DNA: TGTGCCAGCAGTCCCCTAGCTTCTAACTATGGCTACACCTTC
CDR3: CASSPLASNYGYTF

V: TRBV5-8
D: .
J: TRBJ1-3
length: 13
DNA: TGTGCCAGCTTCACATTCCCTGGAAACACCATATATTTT
CDR3: CASFTFPGNTIYF

V: TRBV6-5
D: TRBD1
J: TRBJ1-2
length: 15
DNA: TGTGCCTTGAGACAGGGGGCATCCTTTGGGTATGGCTACACCTTC
CDR3: CALRQGASFGYGYTF

V: TRBV18
D: .
J: TRBJ1-1
length: 15
DNA: TGTGCCAGCTCACCACCGGGGCAGTTGAACACTGAAGCTTTCTTT
CDR3: CASSPPGQLNTEAFF

V: TRBV6-1
D: .
J: TRBJ1-6
length: 13
DNA: TGTGCCAGCAGTGAAGCGCGTATCTCACCCCTCCACTTT
CDR3: CASSEARISPLHF

V: TRBV11-2
D: .
J: TRBJ2-1
length: 15
DNA: TGTGCCAGCAGCTTGGGTGGGAGGTTGTGGAATGAGCAGTTCTTC
CDR3: CASSLGGRLWNEQFF

V: TRBV7-9
D: .
J: TRBJ1-5
length: 14
DNA: TGTGCCAGCAGCTTAGGTCAGGGGAATCAGCCCCAGCATTTT
CDR3: CASSLGQGNQPQHF

V: TRBV18
D: TRBD1
J: TRBJ1-2
length: 13
DNA: TGTGCCAGCTCACCCGGACAGGGTGGCGGCTACACCTTC
CDR3: CASSPGQGGGYTF

V: TRBV12-3/TRBV12-4
D: .
J: TRBJ2-1
length: 11
DNA: TGTGCCAGCGGGAGAAGCAATGAGCAGTTCTTC
CDR3: CASGRSNEQFF

V: TRBV13
D: TRBD1
J: TRBJ1-1
length: 14
DNA: TGTGCCAGCAGCGAGAGGACAGGGAACACTGAAGCTTTCTTT
CDR3: CASSERTGNTEAFF

V: TRBV27
D: .
J: TRBJ1-1
length: 16
DNA: TGTGCCAGCAGTTTATCCCCGCAGGGGAAGTACACTGAAGCTTTCTTT
CDR3: CASSLSPQGKYTEAFF

V: TRBV11-3
D: .
J: TRBJ2-1
length: 14
DNA: TGTGCCAGCAGCCCGGGGGTCGTTGGGAATGAGCAGTTCTTC
CDR3: CASSPGVVGNEQFF

V: TRBV18
D: .
J: TRBJ1-1
length: 14
DNA: TGTGCCAGCTCACCCGGACACGAGAACACTGAAGCTTTCTTT
CDR3: CASSPGHENTEAFF

V: TRBV11-1
D: TRBD1
J: TRBJ1-1
length: 13
DNA: TGTGCCAGCAGTTACAGGGGGCTCACTGAAGCTTTCTTT
CDR3: CASSYRGLTEAFF